This T cell receptor (beta chain) comes out of a study of identical twins. Study findings and constraints: The degree of excess twin sharing was weaker in beta out-of-frame sequences. Abundant cord blood beta clonotypes carried fewer insertions; memory repertoires showed none.

Deletions cut 4 bases from V and 2 bases from J, with 8 bases between. This CDR3 is 13 amino acids long. CDR1 and CDR2 from the germline V gene are ENHRY and SYGVKD. This clonotype was observed at least ten times. The antigen is unknown. Each CDR3 protein gets one entry after TCRdb re-called the 5' RACE reads with MiXCR. The data hold about 530,000 distinct CDR3 sequences, with 12% to 15% observed a single time. In addition, the sample was reused for a study of yellow fever vaccine responses in identical twins.

J is TRBJ2-5 and V is TRBV10-3; D gene uncertain. Sequenced: CD4+ T cells sorted from blood. The receptor was derived from a woman aged 18-30 years in good health. CDR3 loop: CAISASVQETQYF. CDR3 coding DNA: TGTGCCATCAGTGCTAGTGTTCAAGAGACCCAGTACTTC.